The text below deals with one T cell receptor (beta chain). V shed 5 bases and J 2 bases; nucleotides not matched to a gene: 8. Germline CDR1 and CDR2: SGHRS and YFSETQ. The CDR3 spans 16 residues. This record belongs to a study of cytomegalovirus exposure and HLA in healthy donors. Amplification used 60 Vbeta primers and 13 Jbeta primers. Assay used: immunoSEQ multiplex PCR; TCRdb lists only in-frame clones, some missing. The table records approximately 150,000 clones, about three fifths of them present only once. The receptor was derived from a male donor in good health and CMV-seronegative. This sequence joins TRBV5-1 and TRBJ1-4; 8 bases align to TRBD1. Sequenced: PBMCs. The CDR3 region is CASRRTGSTTNEKLFF. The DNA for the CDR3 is TGCGCCAGCAGGCGGACAGGGAGCACTACTAATGAAAAACTGTTTTTT.